This T cell receptor beta chain was found in a study of T cells in localized non-small cell lung cancer. Study-level points and caveats: When the top 100 tumor clones were examined, a median approximately 62 of them also appeared in the adjacent lung, which was paired and uninvolved. Blood T cell density predicted longer survival; adjacent-lung clonality, shorter. Among the tissues sampled, uninvolved adjacent lung had the highest T cell clonality, above tumor.

Turning to this clone: The antigen is undetermined.

V dropped 6 bases and J dropped 5; count of bases not matched to a gene: 15. The CDR3 has 16 residues. Germline V lookup: CDR1 MNHEY, CDR2 SMNVEV (reference sequence). Method: immunoSEQ multiplex PCR; TCRdb's copy keeps in-frame clones and lacks some. This sample carries about 92,000 clones, more than 75% of them seen once, and the ten largest clones take approximately 4%. V is TRBV27 and J is TRBJ1-2; 7 positions agree with TRBD1. Sequences were derived from PBMCs, sampled before any cancer treatment. The source of this sequence is a woman aged 40 to 75 with stage II squamous cell lung carcinoma. In nucleotides, the CDR3 is TGTGCCAGCAGGCTACTGGACAGGCCAGATCTATATGGCTACACCTTC. Its translation: CASRLLDRPDLYGYTF.